These 16 T cell receptor beta chains share one sample of origin, sequenced in a study of blood T cell repertoires in COVID-19 (TCRdb year 2020). The method behind the library was the immunoSEQ multiplex PCR assay. TCRdb carries this immuneACCESS record with in-frame sequences only. Its versions omit some clonotypes, under half of them owing to an unresolved V gene in the studies checked, with the rest unexplained. Within this sample are approximately 110,000 clones, with around 84% of them counted one time only. 15% to 17% of the sample comes from the top ten. Sequencing was done on a sample of peripheral blood. These receptors came from a woman older than 75 with acute or convalescent COVID-19.

The rearrangement links TRBV28 to TRBJ1-2, with D perhaps matching TRBD1 (6 bases). Germline V gene data show CDR1 as MDHEN and CDR2 as SYDVKM. V was cut by 5 bases and J by 2 bases, with 9 bases left in between. The CDR3 consists of 13 residues. CDR3 residues: CASSLGGNYGYTF. The CDR3 DNA sequence: TGTGCCAGCAGTCTAGGGGGAAACTATGGCTACACCTTC.

This chain links TRBV4-1 with TRBJ1-3; maybe TRBD1 (5 bases). Trimming removed 3 bases from V and 0 bases from J, with 15 bases in between. The V gene's germline CDR1 is MGHRA and CDR2 YSYEKL. The CDR3 is 17 amino acids. This CDR3 is CASSQSTDRGSGNTIYF. The CDR3 region has the DNA TGCGCCAGCAGCCAGTCCACCGACAGAGGCTCTGGAAACACCATATATTTT.

The chain uses TRBV3-1 (or the pseudogene TRBV3-2) and TRBJ2-1; TRBD2 matches 9 bases. The CDR3 contains 15 residues. CDR1 is LGHDT, CDR2 YNNKEL, per germline (reference sequence). V lost 7 bases, J lost 6 bases, and 10 bases stayed unmatched. CDR3 region: CASTGGRALSNEQFF. The CDR3 DNA is TGTGCCAGCACCGGCGGGAGGGCCCTAAGCAATGAGCAGTTCTTC.

The chain uses TRBV2 and TRBJ2-3, with TRBD1 matching 7 bases. The CDR3 runs to 16 residues. The V and J ends lost 1 base and 4 bases, in that order; junction bases with no gene match: 8. Per the germline V gene, CDR1 is SNHLY and CDR2 is FYNNEI. As DNA, the CDR3 is TGTGCCAGCAGTGAAGAAAAGGGGGCGTGGGCAGATACGCAGTATTTT. Translated: CASSEEKGAWADTQYF.

This chain joins TRBV4-1 and TRBJ2-5; D unclear. CDR1 and CDR2 from the germline V gene are MGHRA and YSYEKL. The CDR3 is made up of 16 amino acids. Trimming removed 1 base at V and 4 bases at J, with 16 bases between. The CDR3 bases are TGCGCCAGCAGCCAAGGAGAATCGGAGTATTTAGAGACCCAGTACTTC. It encodes CASSQGESEYLETQYF.

This chain connects TRBV5-4 to TRBJ1-2; 7 nucleotides line up with TRBD1. Per germline, CDR1 SGHNT and CDR2 YYREEE (reference sequence). The CDR3 is 14 residues long. V was clipped by 4 bases and J by 8 bases; unmatched bases: 11. The CDR3 sequence is CASSPPSTGQGYTF. CDR3 in DNA: TGTGCCAGCAGCCCCCCTTCGACAGGGCAGGGCTACACCTTC.

The chain is built from TRBV27 and TRBJ2-2, with TRBD2 identical over 7 bases. CDR3 length: 15 residues. Germline loops: CDR1 MNHEY, CDR2 SMNVEV (reference sequence). V was pared by 7 bases and J by 7 bases, with 12 bases of the junction left unmatched. CDR3 sequence (DNA): TGTGCCAGCAAGCAGTGGCGGGAGACGGGCGGGGAGCTGTTTTTT. This encodes CASKQWRETGGELFF.

The rearrangement links TRBV19 to TRBJ1-5; D ambiguous. With 3 bases removed from V and 4 bases from J, the gap between germline ends came to 7 bases. CDR3 length: 13 amino acids. Germline CDR1 and CDR2: LNHDA and SQIVND (reference sequence). This chain's CDR3 is CASSISLNQPQHF. The CDR3 DNA reads as TGTGCCAGTAGTATCTCCCTGAATCAGCCCCAGCATTTT.

This clone appeared a few times. This sequence joins TRBV15 and TRBJ1-5; D is unclear. This CDR3 is 14 amino acids long. Germline V gives CDR1 LNHNV, CDR2 YYDKDF (reference sequence). The V end lost 5 bases, the J end lost 0 bases, and 8 bases lay between the germline ends. CDR3 protein: CATSEMISNQPQHF. CDR3 bases: TGTGCCACCAGCGAGATGATTAGCAATCAGCCCCAGCATTTT.

The V call is TRBV11-3, the J call TRBJ2-2; tentatively, D is TRBD1 (5 bases). Trimming shortened V by 1 base and J by 1 base, and 7 bases separated the two germline ends. The germline gives CDR1 SGHNT, CDR2 YENEEA. CDR3 length equals 15 residues. CDR3 DNA sequence: TGTGCCAGCAGCTTAGGACAGCAGAACACCGGGGAGCTGTTTTTT. This gives the protein CASSLGQQNTGELFF.

This clone appeared a few times. The V gene is TRBV5-6, the J gene TRBJ1-2; D perhaps matches TRBD1 (5 bases). CDR3 size: 14 residues. Trimming took off 4 bases at V and 8 bases at J, with 18 bases between the two ends. Germline values: CDR1 SGHDT, CDR2 YYEEEE. The DNA of the CDR3 is TGTGCCAGCAGCCCTCAGGAGGGGTTAAGCGGCTACACCTTC. Protein: CASSPQEGLSGYTF.

This sequence joins TRBV5-1 and TRBJ2-7; D is perhaps TRBD2 (6 bases). The V and J ends lost 0 bases and 5 bases respectively, with 12 bases between them. The CDR3 extends over 14 amino acids. The germline gives CDR1 SGHRS, CDR2 YFSETQ. CDR3 in DNA: TGCGCCAGCAGCTTGGGCACCGGGACTCACGAGCAGTACTTC. Translating gives CASSLGTGTHEQYF.

The chain employs TRBV11-2 and TRBJ2-3; the match to TRBD2 covers 10 bases. V trimming: 5 bases; J trimming: 3 bases; junction bases outside the gene matches: 8. Germline loops: CDR1 SGHAT, CDR2 FQNNGV. The CDR3 is 16 residues long. CDR3 coding DNA: TGTGCCAGCAGCACCCTACTAGCGGGACGGACAGATACGCAGTATTTT. It specifies CASSTLLAGRTDTQYF.

In this sample, this clone turned up once. J is TRBJ2-7 and V is TRBV5-1, with D uncertain. The CDR3 totals 13 residues. The V gene lost 4 bases and the J gene lost 2 bases, with 10 bases spanning the gap. CDR1 and CDR2 from the germline V gene are SGHRS and YFSETQ. CDR3 loop: CASSPLQAYEQYF. The CDR3 nucleotides are TGCGCCAGCAGCCCCCTGCAGGCCTACGAGCAGTACTTC.

The chain employs TRBV5-8 and TRBJ2-5, with 8 bases that match TRBD1. The CDR3 contains 18 residues. The V segment lost 3 bases and the J segment 2 bases; nucleotides outside the gene matches: 15. CDR1 is SGHTS, CDR2 YDEGEE, per germline. CDR3 region: CASSSNRAGGPTQETQYF. CDR3 nucleotide sequence: TGTGCCAGCAGCTCCAATCGCGCAGGGGGCCCGACTCAAGAGACCCAGTACTTC.

The CDR3 DNA reads as TGCGCCAGCAGCGCCGGGACTAGCGGAGACGGTGAGCAGTTCTTC. It translates to CASSAGTSGDGEQFF. The genes are TRBV5-1 and TRBJ2-1; the match to TRBD2 covers 11 bases. Looked up from germline, CDR1 is SGHRS and CDR2 is YFSETQ. The length of the CDR3 is 15 residues. V dropped 4 bases and J dropped 9; count of bases not matched to a gene: 9. The full variable domain, rest sourced from reference TRBV5-1 and TRBJ2-1, is KAGVTQTPRYLIKTRGQQVTLSCSPISGHRSVSWYQQTPGQGLQFLFEYFSETQRNKGNFPGRFSGRQFSNSRSEMNVSTLELGDSALYLCASSAGTSGDGEQFFGPGTRLTVL.